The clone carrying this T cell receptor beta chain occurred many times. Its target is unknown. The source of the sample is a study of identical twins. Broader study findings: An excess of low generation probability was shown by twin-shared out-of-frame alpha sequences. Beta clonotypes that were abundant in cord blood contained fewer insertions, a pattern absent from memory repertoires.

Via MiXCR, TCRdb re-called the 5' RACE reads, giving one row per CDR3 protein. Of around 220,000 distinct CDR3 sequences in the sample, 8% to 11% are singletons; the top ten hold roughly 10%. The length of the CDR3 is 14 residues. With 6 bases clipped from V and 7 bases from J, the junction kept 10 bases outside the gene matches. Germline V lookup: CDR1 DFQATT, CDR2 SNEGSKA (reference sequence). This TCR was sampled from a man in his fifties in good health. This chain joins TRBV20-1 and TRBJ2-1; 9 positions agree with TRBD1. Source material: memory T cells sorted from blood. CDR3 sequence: CSASGTGMRNEQFF. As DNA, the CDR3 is TGCAGTGCGAGCGGGACAGGGATGAGAAATGAGCAGTTCTTC.